The 9 T cell receptor beta chains reported below all come from one sample, sequenced in a study of quantifying T cell responses using KT2 cells. Across the study: TCR alpha and beta constant-region primers primed reverse transcription of RNA.

Each cDNA got a UMI-containing oligo ligated at its 3' end. The first PCR ran approximately 4 cycles with an equimolar RC1.1 and RC1.2 beta primer mix. Using its own MiXCR run on the UMI-ligation and nested PCR reads, TCRdb lists one record per CDR3 protein. The sample lists fewer than 40,000 distinct CDR3 sequences, 7.3% occurring once. Material: PBMCs spiked with cells of the T cell clone KT2. The receptors come from a human donor.

This clonotype was observed at least ten times. J is TRBJ1-6 and V is TRBV25-1; D unresolved. Looked up from germline, CDR1 is MGHDK and CDR2 is SYGVNS. There are 13 residues in the CDR3. V lost 3 bases, J lost 7 bases, and 7 bases lay in between. For the CDR3, the DNA is TGTGCCAGCAGTGAGCCGGGAAATTCACCCCTCCACTTT. Translation gives CASSEPGNSPLHF.

Many counts were recorded for this clonotype. The rearrangement links TRBV20-1 to TRBJ1-2; D is unclear. Trimming took 5 bases from V and 0 from J, leaving 13 bases between them. Germline CDR1 DFQATT, CDR2 SNEGSKA (reference sequence). This CDR3 comprises 14 residues. The CDR3 nucleotides are TGCAGTGCTCGGACGATTGGGGCTAACTATGGCTACACCTTC. This sequence encodes CSARTIGANYGYTF.

On this clonotype itself: This clone may be a read error of a much larger clone one base away. J is TRBJ1-4 and V is TRBV19; 8 bases fit TRBD1. The trim removed 8 bases at V and 7 bases at J, leaving 9 bases unmatched. From germline, CDR1 is LNHDA and CDR2 SQIVND (reference sequence). The CDR3 extends over 14 amino acids. CDR3 residues: CASVKTGEPEKLFF. The DNA for the CDR3 is TGTGCCAGTGTCAAGACAGGGGAACCTGAAAAACTGTTTTTT. Supplemented by reference TRBV19 and TRBJ1-4, the full variable domain reads DGGITQSPKYLFRKEGQNVTLSCEQNLNHDAMYWYRQDPGQGLRLIYYSQIVNDFQKGDIAEGYSVSREKKESFPLTVTSAQKNPTAFYLCASVKTGEPEKLFFGSGTQLSVL.

This clonotype was seen a handful of times. V usage is TRBV20-1 and J usage is TRBJ2-1; 7 nucleotides align to TRBD2. Germline-derived CDR1 and CDR2 are DFQATT and SNEGSKA (reference sequence). The CDR3 contains 11 residues. DNA for the CDR3: TGCATGGCGGGAGTCTACAATGAGCAGTTCTTC. This sequence encodes CMAGVYNEQFF.

The V call is TRBV5-6, the J call TRBJ2-1; 8 bases map to TRBD2. The trim removed 1 base at V and 0 bases at J, leaving 3 bases unmatched. The CDR3 totals 16 residues. The germline V gene has CDR1 SGHDT and CDR2 YYEEEE. The CDR3 DNA is TGTGCCAGCAGCTTGCTTCGGGGGGGCTCCTACAATGAGCAGTTCTTC. Its translation: CASSLLRGGSYNEQFF.

The table lists this clonotype with many counts. V usage is TRBV19 and J usage is TRBJ1-2; D is possibly TRBD1 (6 bases). The germline gives CDR1 LNHDA, CDR2 SQIVND (reference sequence). The CDR3 spans 13 residues. The V and J ends lost 3 bases and 8 bases respectively, with 13 bases between them. CDR3 bases: TGTGCCAGTAGTATTTTGGGGGCGCGGGGCTACACCTTC. This gives the protein CASSILGARGYTF.

As concerns this clonotype: No conserved phenylalanine or tryptophan ends this CDR3, so it is likely a read error. This chain joins TRBV6-5 and TRBJ1-2; tentatively, D is TRBD1 (5 bases). Trimming pared 2 bases from V and 4 bases from J, leaving 11 bases between. The CDR3 covers 14 residues. The germline CDR1 and CDR2 sequences are MNHEY and SVGAGI. CDR3 DNA: TGTGCCAGCAGTTACGGGACGGCGCCCTATGGCTACACCATC. Its protein product is CASSYGTAPYGYTI.

The table lists this clonotype with many counts. The rearrangement joins TRBV29-1 to TRBJ2-5, with TRBD1 matching over 8 bases. The germline gives CDR1 SQVTM, CDR2 ANQGSEA. The CDR3 totals 16 residues. V shed 1 base and J 4 bases; nucleotides not matched to a gene: 11. The CDR3 sequence: CSVEGEARTGRETQYF. CDR3 coding DNA: TGCAGCGTTGAAGGGGAGGCTCGGACAGGGAGAGAGACCCAGTACTTC.

V gene TRBV11-1 combines with J gene TRBJ2-2; perhaps TRBD2 as D (6 bases). V was clipped by 5 bases and J by 0 bases, with 13 bases between them. The CDR3 sequence is 16 residues long. Per germline, CDR1 SGHAT and CDR2 FQDESV (reference sequence). The chain's CDR3 is CASSPLAVTNTGELFF. CDR3 bases: TGTGCCAGCAGCCCCTTAGCGGTTACGAACACCGGGGAGCTGTTTTTT.